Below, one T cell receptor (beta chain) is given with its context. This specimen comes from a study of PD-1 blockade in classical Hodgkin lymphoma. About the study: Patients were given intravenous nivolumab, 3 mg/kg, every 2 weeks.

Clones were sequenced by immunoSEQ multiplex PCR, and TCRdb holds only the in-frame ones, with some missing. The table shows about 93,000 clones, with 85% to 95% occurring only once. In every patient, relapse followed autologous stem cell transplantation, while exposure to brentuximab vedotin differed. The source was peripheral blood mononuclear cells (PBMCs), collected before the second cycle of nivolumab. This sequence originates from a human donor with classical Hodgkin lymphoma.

CDR3 in DNA: TGTGCCAGCATCTCTCAGGGCGGGAGTAATACCAAAAACATTCAGTACTTC. Amino acids: CASISQGGSNTKNIQYF. V usage is TRBV28 and J usage is TRBJ2-4, with TRBD2 matching over 7 bases. The CDR3 runs 17 residues. Germline trimming cut 7 bases from V and 2 bases from J; bases unmatched to any gene: 14. CDR1 MDHEN and CDR2 SYDVKM come from the germline V gene.